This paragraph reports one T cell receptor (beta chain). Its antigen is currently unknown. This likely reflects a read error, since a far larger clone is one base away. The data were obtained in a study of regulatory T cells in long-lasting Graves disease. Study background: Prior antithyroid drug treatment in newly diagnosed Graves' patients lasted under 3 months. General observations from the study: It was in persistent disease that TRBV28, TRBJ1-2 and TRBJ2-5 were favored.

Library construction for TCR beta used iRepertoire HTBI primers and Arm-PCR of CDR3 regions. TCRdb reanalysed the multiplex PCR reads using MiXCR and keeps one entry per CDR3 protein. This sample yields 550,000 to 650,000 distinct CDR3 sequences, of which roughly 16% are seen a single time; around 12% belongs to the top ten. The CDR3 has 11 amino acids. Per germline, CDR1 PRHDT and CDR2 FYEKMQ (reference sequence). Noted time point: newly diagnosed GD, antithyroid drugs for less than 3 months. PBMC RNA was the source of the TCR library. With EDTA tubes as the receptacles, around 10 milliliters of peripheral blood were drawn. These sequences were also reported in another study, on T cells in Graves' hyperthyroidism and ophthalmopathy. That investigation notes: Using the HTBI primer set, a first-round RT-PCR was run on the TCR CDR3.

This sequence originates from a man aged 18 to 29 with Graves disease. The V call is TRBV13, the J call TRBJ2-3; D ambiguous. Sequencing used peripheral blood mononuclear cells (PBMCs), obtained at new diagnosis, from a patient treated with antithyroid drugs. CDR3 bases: TGTGCCGGCAGCTACACAGATACGCAGTATTTT. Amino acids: CAGSYTDTQYF.